The T cell receptor (beta chain) described here comes from a study of T cell repertoires in cytomegalovirus infection. The overall study: HLA-B-restricted CMV epitopes that are well studied were used alongside recently identified HLA-C-restricted ones. In public TCR beta signatures, there were indications of both CMV infection and matching HLA type. Study observations and caveats: Carriers of CMV plus the relevant HLA were identified by cumulative public TCR beta family frequency. Clonotype analysis showed dominance of the ex vivo response by HLA-C-restricted CMV-specific TCR beta clonotypes.

Germline V gives CDR1 DFQATT, CDR2 SNEGSKA (reference sequence). There are 13 residues in the CDR3. V was clipped by 6 bases and J by 5 bases, with 15 bases between them. In the case of this clonotype: Its antigen is not known.

TCRdb reprocessed the reads with MiXCR, giving one entry per CDR3 protein. Of 450,000 to 650,000 distinct CDR3 sequences listed, 40% are singletons. The genes are TRBV20-1 and TRBJ2-3, with D perhaps assigned TRBD1 or TRBD2 (6 bases each). The sample in question was cultured PBMCs, obtained from culture after CMV antigen stimulation. This TCR came from a human donor in good health (CMV status not recorded). Some clones in this sample may be carry-over from other donors' samples. In nucleotides, the CDR3 is TGCAGTGCGGGGGCCGGGGGCGGAGATACGCAGTATTTT. The encoded protein is CSAGAGGGDTQYF.